This entry lists 20 T cell receptor beta chains sequenced from one sample in a study of regulatory T cells in long-lasting Graves disease. For TCR beta, libraries came from iRepertoire HTBI primers and Arm-PCR of CDR3 regions. TCRdb reprocessed the multiplex PCR reads via MiXCR and lists one record per CDR3 protein. The sample holds 350,000 to 500,000 distinct CDR3 sequences, 14% seen once. Stated time point: newly diagnosed GD, antithyroid drugs for less than 3 months. RNA from PBMCs was the source of the TCR library. The data also belong to a second study, concerning T cells in Graves' hyperthyroidism and ophthalmopathy.

The specimen comprised peripheral blood mononuclear cells (PBMCs), sampled at new diagnosis, from a patient treated with antithyroid drugs. These receptors came from a woman in her fifties or sixties with Graves disease.

There are many counts of this clonotype. This CDR3 is CASTSWGSPYEQYF. The CDR3 nucleotides are TGTGCCAGTACTTCCTGGGGCAGCCCCTACGAGCAGTACTTC. The rearrangement joins TRBV12-3 or TRBV12-4 to TRBJ2-7; maybe TRBD1 (5 bases). This CDR3 has 14 residues. With 9 bases removed from V and 2 bases from J, the gap between germline ends came to 17 bases.

Details on this clonotype: This may arise from a read error, as a much more abundant clone is one base away. The chain combines TRBV7-9 with TRBJ1-3; D unresolved. Trimming pared 1 base from V and 2 bases from J, leaving 6 bases between. CDR3 length: 14 residues. Per germline, CDR1 SEHNR and CDR2 FQNEAQ (reference sequence). This chain's CDR3 is CASSLDSAGNTIYF. For the CDR3, the DNA is TGTGCCAGCAGCTTAGACAGCGCTGGAAACACCATATATTTT.

This clonotype showed up many times. CDR3 in amino acids: CASRPDGSYEQYF. The CDR3 region has the DNA TGTGCCAGCAGGCCAGACGGATCCTACGAGCAGTACTTC. The gene calls are TRBV7-9 and TRBJ2-7; D is unresolved. CDR3 length equals 13 residues. The germline V gene encodes CDR1 SEHNR and CDR2 FQNEAQ (reference sequence). Trimming took off 6 bases at V and 1 base at J, with 10 bases between the two ends. Drawing the rest from reference TRBV7-9 and TRBJ2-7, the complete variable domain is DTGVSQNPRHKITKRGQNVTFRCDPISEHNRLYWYRQTLGQGPEFLTYFQNEAQLEKSRLLSDRFSAERPKGSFSTLEIQRTEQGDSAMYLCASRPDGSYEQYFGPGTRLTVT.

In its sample, this clonotype was seen a few times. J is TRBJ2-1 and V is TRBV6-1; perhaps TRBD2 as D (5 bases). The CDR3 spans 16 residues. The germline V gene has CDR1 MNHNS and CDR2 SASEGT. The V and J ends lost 6 bases and 0 bases respectively, with 15 bases between them. As DNA, the CDR3 is TGTGCCAGCAGGCGCCCACTAGGGAGCTCCTACAATGAGCAGTTCTTC. As protein: CASRRPLGSSYNEQFF.

Regarding this clonotype: One end of the junction is discordant with germline, which a read error may explain. The chain couples TRBV28 to TRBJ2-7, with D unresolved. Germline assignment: CDR1 MDHEN and CDR2 SYDVKM. The CDR3 contains 15 residues. The CDR3 loop reads CASRTSFGDSHEQYF. The CDR3 DNA sequence: TGTGCCAGCAGGACCTCTTTCGGCGACTCCCACGAGCAGTACTTC.

This sequence joins TRBV6-5 and TRBJ2-3; 10 nucleotides line up with TRBD2. Germline CDR1 reads MNHEY; CDR2 reads SVGAGI. The CDR3 has 20 residues. The V gene end was trimmed by 5 bases and the J gene end by 2 bases; junction bases not matched to a gene: 19. The CDR3 sequence is CASSESSLAGAPLTTDTQYF. In DNA, the CDR3 is TGTGCCAGCAGTGAGTCGAGTCTAGCGGGAGCTCCTCTTACCACAGATACGCAGTATTTT.

This clonotype was recorded at least ten times. The chain links TRBV28 to TRBJ1-6; D might be TRBD1 (6 bases). This CDR3 has 14 residues. CDR1 and CDR2 from the germline V gene are MDHEN and SYDVKM. Trimming took 5 bases from V and 9 from J, leaving 14 bases between them. The CDR3 DNA follows: TGTGCCAGCAGTGACGACAGGTTGGGTTCACCCCTCCACTTT. Translated, it gives CASSDDRLGSPLHF.

The rearrangement uses TRBV12-3 or TRBV12-4 and TRBJ2-7; 12 positions agree with TRBD1. This CDR3 is 14 amino acids long. Trimming took 5 bases from V and 7 from J; bases not matched to a gene: 6. CDR3 region: CASSPGQGATEQYF. The DNA of the CDR3 is TGTGCCAGCAGTCCGGGACAGGGGGCTACGGAGCAGTACTTC.

This clonotype came up a few times. The genes are TRBV10-3 and TRBJ2-7; TRBD2 matches 10 bases. Trimming at V came to 4 bases and at J to 2 bases, leaving 14 bases not matched to a gene. From germline, CDR1 is ENHRY and CDR2 SYGVKD. There are 18 residues in the CDR3. The CDR3 sequence is CAISGVSLAGDSAYEQYF. The DNA of the CDR3 is TGTGCCATCAGTGGGGTCAGTCTAGCGGGAGATTCGGCCTACGAGCAGTACTTC.

Note on this clonotype: This sequence may be a read error, since a much larger clone differs from it by one base. The J gene is TRBJ2-1, the V gene TRBV12-3 or TRBV12-4, with TRBD2 matching over 10 bases. The CDR3 runs 14 residues. V lost 3 bases, J lost 10 bases, and 6 bases stayed unmatched. As DNA, the CDR3 is TGTGCCAGCAGTTTCAGACTAGCGGGTCTGGAGCAGTTCTTC. Protein sequence: CASSFRLAGLEQFF.

This clonotype was seen many times. V gene TRBV7-9 combines with J gene TRBJ2-1; the D gene is possibly TRBD2 (5 bases). The CDR3 totals 14 residues. The germline gives CDR1 SEHNR, CDR2 FQNEAQ (reference sequence). The germline V and J ends were trimmed by 6 bases and 9 bases, with 18 bases remaining between them. The chain's CDR3 is CASSRGFPWGEQFF. CDR3 coding DNA: TGTGCCAGCAGTCGCGGGTTCCCTTGGGGTGAGCAGTTCTTC. The full variable domain, with the rest looked up from reference TRBV7-9 and TRBJ2-1, is DTGVSQNPRHKITKRGQNVTFRCDPISEHNRLYWYRQTLGQGPEFLTYFQNEAQLEKSRLLSDRFSAERPKGSFSTLEIQRTEQGDSAMYLCASSRGFPWGEQFFGPGTRLTVL.

Note on this clonotype: At one boundary the junction diverges from the germline segment, which might be a read error. The rearrangement joins TRBV2 to TRBJ1-2; tentative D call: TRBD1 (5 bases). The V gene's germline CDR1 is SNHLY and CDR2 FYNNEI. The CDR3 length is 14 residues. CDR3 bases: TGTGCCAACAGTGAAAGGGATATGGGGGTCGGCTACACCTTC. Amino acids: CANSERDMGVGYTF.

The table lists this clonotype with a few counts. The chain links TRBV4-1 to TRBJ1-5; tentative D call: TRBD1 (5 bases). CDR3 size: 16 residues. The V and J ends lost 0 bases and 2 bases respectively, with 11 bases between them. Germline V lookup: CDR1 MGHRA, CDR2 YSYEKL. CDR3 protein: CASSQEGETRNQPQHF. The CDR3 nucleotides are TGCGCCAGCAGCCAAGAGGGGGAGACACGCAATCAGCCCCAGCATTTT.

The chain recombines TRBV6-4 with TRBJ2-3; 7 bases map to TRBD1. The germline V gene has CDR1 MRHNA and CDR2 SNTAGT. The CDR3 has 18 amino acids. Trimming at V came to 0 bases and at J to 0 bases, leaving 9 bases not matched to a gene. Written as DNA, the CDR3 is TGTGCCAGCAGTGACTCCCCTGGACAGGAACAAAGCACAGATACGCAGTATTTT. It translates to CASSDSPGQEQSTDTQYF.

This clonotype occurred many times. This rearrangement joins TRBV6-1 to TRBJ2-1; TRBD2 aligns across 12 bases. The germline V gene has CDR1 MNHNS and CDR2 SASEGT. CDR3 length: 16 amino acids. V dropped 5 bases and J dropped 7; count of bases not matched to a gene: 9. CDR3 in amino acids: CASSHLTSGRANEQFF. CDR3 coding DNA: TGTGCCAGCAGTCACCTGACTAGCGGGAGAGCGAATGAGCAGTTCTTC.

This clonotype was counted between two and nine times. The chain recombines TRBV30 with TRBJ1-2; D not resolved. Germline V gives CDR1 GTSNPN, CDR2 SVGIG (reference sequence). Between the trimmed V and J ends, which lost 2 bases and 4 bases, there was a span of 14 bases. The CDR3 runs 14 residues. The CDR3 spells CAWSRALLGYGYTF. CDR3 nucleotide sequence: TGTGCCTGGAGTCGGGCCCTACTGGGCTATGGCTACACCTTC.

The chain links TRBV5-1 to TRBJ2-7, with TRBD2 matching over 9 bases. The V segment lost 5 bases and the J segment 0 bases; nucleotides outside the gene matches: 15. This CDR3 has 18 residues. Germline CDR1 and CDR2: SGHRS and YFSETQ. CDR3 in amino acids: CASRAGAGGTRFSYEQYF. The CDR3 nucleotides read TGCGCCAGCAGGGCCGGGGCGGGAGGGACCAGGTTCTCCTACGAGCAGTACTTC.

This chain uses TRBV3-1 with TRBJ2-5, with D possibly matching TRBD1 (6 bases). The V end lost 5 bases, the J end lost 2 bases, and 15 bases lay between the germline ends. Germline V gene sequence: CDR1 LGHDT, CDR2 YNNKEL (reference sequence). The CDR3 has 15 amino acids. DNA of the CDR3: TGTGCCAGCAGCAAGGACAGACAAATACAAGAGACCCAGTACTTC. Residues: CASSKDRQIQETQYF.

V usage is TRBV6-1 and J usage is TRBJ1-1; 8 bases agree with TRBD1. Trimming removed 5 bases from V and 5 bases from J; junction bases left unmatched: 7. Germline V gene data show CDR1 as MNHNS and CDR2 as SASEGT. The CDR3 is 14 amino acids. This CDR3 is CASSQTGGETEAFF. CDR3 sequence (DNA): TGTGCCAGCAGTCAAACAGGGGGTGAAACTGAAGCTTTCTTT.

This clonotype was seen many times. The chain links TRBV5-1 to TRBJ2-3; 8 nucleotides match TRBD2. This CDR3 spans 16 amino acids. CDR1 and CDR2 from the germline V gene are SGHRS and YFSETQ. J gave up 2 bases and V 4 bases, and 9 bases lay outside the gene matches. CDR3 sequence: CASSPRVAGPTDTQYF. For the CDR3, the DNA is TGCGCCAGCAGCCCCCGGGTAGCGGGACCCACAGATACGCAGTATTTT.